This T cell receptor (beta chain) was captured by sequencing in a study of T-cell reconstitution after alpha-beta-depleted transplantation in children. This clonotype appeared a few times. Its antigen is as yet unknown. Study observations and caveats: For some patients, TCRbeta diversity was high at day 60 because of recipient T cells and thymic progenitors that survived. Several hundred graft clones that had expanded were reportedly the source of alpha-beta T cells about two months after transplant. A year had passed since transplant, and T-cell counts and diversity by then came mostly from newly produced T cells.

During its preparation, the TCRbeta library received unique molecular identifiers. Each CDR3 protein gets one entry after TCRdb re-called the PCR reads with MiXCR. The sample consists of about 600,000 distinct CDR3 sequences, about 23% of them appearing once. Deletions cut 3 bases from V and 5 bases from J, with 11 bases between. Germline V lookup: CDR1 DFQATT, CDR2 SNEGSKA (reference sequence). This CDR3 region has 12 residues. The TCR originated in a boy younger than two who had a stem cell transplant for acute myeloid leukemia, so the T cells may come from the graft donor. The sequenced sample was PBMCs, mostly from graft donor cells, obtained 360 days after TCRalphabeta/CD19-depleted stem cell transplant. The V call is TRBV20-1, the J call TRBJ2-7; possibly TRBD1 for D (6 bases). The DNA for the CDR3 is TGCAGTGCTAGTGACAGGCGAGACGAGCAGTACTTC. This translates into CSASDRRDEQYF.